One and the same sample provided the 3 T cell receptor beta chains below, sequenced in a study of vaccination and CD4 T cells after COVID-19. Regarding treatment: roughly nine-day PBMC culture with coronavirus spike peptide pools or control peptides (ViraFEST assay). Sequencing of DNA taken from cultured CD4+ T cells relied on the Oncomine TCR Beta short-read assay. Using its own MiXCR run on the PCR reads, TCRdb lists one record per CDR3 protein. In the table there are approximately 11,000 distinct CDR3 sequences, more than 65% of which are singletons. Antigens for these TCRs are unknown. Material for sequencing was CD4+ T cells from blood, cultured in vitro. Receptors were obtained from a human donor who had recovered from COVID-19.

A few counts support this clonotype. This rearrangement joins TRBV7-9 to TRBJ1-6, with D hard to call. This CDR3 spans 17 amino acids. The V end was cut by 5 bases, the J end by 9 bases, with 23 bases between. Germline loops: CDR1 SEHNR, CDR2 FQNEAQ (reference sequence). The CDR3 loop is CASSPLDGPSAGSPLHF. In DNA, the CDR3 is TGTGCCAGCAGCCCGCTAGACGGACCGTCGGCAGGTTCACCCCTCCACTTT. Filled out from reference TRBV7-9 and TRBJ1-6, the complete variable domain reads DTGVSQNPRHKITKRGQNVTFRCDPISEHNRLYWYRQTLGQGPEFLTYFQNEAQLEKSRLLSDRFSAERPKGSFSTLEIQRTEQGDSAMYLCASSPLDGPSAGSPLHFGNGTRLTVT.

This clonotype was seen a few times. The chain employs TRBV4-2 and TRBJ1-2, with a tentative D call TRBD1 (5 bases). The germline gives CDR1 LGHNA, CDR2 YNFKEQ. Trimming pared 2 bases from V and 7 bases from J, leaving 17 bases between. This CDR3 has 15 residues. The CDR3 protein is CASSQIGAGEPGYTF. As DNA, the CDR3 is TGTGCCAGCAGCCAAATTGGAGCGGGGGAGCCTGGCTACACCTTC.

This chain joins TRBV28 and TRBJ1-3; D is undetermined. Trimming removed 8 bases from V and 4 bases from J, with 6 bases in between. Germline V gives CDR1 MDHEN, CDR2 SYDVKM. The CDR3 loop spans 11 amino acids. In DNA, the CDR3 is TGTGCCAGCGCGGACGGAAACACCATATATTTT. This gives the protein CASADGNTIYF. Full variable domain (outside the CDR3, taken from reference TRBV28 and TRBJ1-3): DVKVTQSSRYLVKRTGEKVFLECVQDMDHENMFWYRQDPGLGLRLIYFSYDVKMKEKGDIPEGYSVSREKKERFSLILESASTNQTSMYLCASADGNTIYFGEGSWLTVV.